The rows below give T cell receptor beta chains drawn from one sample of a study of blood T cell repertoires in COVID-19. Libraries were prepared by immunoSEQ multiplex PCR; TCRdb keeps only in-frame clonotypes and omits some of them. The sample lists about 240,000 clones; roughly 89% were seen once. The specimen sequenced was PBMCs or T cells enriched from blood (not recorded which). The receptors originated from a man between 40 and 49 years old who had recovered from COVID-19. The CDR3 runs from the conserved cysteine through the conserved F or W.

j_call v_call cdr3_aa
TRBJ2-7 TRBV11-3 CASRAGTGGSEQYF
TRBJ1-1 TRBV7-9 CASSLARGSLMNTEAFF
TRBJ2-3 TRBV7-2 CASSPRAGQDSTDTQYF
TRBJ1-5 TRBV10-3 CAISELAGNQPQHF
TRBJ2-1 TRBV6-4 CASSEGQGANNEQFF
TRBJ1-2 TRBV27 CASKETGDNYGYTF
TRBJ2-7 TRBV11-2 CASSAASPSGEQYF
TRBJ2-1 TRBV11-2 CASSLDPLAGYAGEQFF
TRBJ2-5 TRBV10-3 CAISDRQETQYF
TRBJ2-6 TRBV5-4 CASSLVRDSFWRANVLTF
TRBJ1-1 TRBV4-2 CASSPQTGGTEAFF
TRBJ2-3 TRBV4-1 CASSQMGTAYTDTQYF
TRBJ2-3 TRBV5-1 CASSLSSGTSGPSTDTQYF
TRBJ1-2 TRBV14 CANSPTGIYGYTF
TRBJ2-7 TRBV2 CASRGQGHVVEQYF
TRBJ1-1 TRBV7-3 CASSHRDRGRDTEAFF
TRBJ2-2 TRBV9 CASSVVLMWETGTENTGELFF
TRBJ1-5 TRBV18 CASSPTGNNQPQHF
TRBJ2-1 TRBV4-2 CASSQDGTGTYNEQFF
TRBJ2-1 TRBV9 CASSVIRGPVSNEQFF
TRBJ1-2 TRBV10-3 CAISVQSSGSGDGYTF
TRBJ2-3 TRBV6-2/TRBV6-3 CASSYEPSSGRSTDTQYF
TRBJ1-1 TRBV19 CASRAPGEAFF
TRBJ2-7 TRBV7-2 CASSSRTGVIDEQYF
TRBJ2-1 TRBV14 CASSFAYTPGLLGEQFF
TRBJ2-7 TRBV6-2/TRBV6-3 CASSYAAAYEQYF
TRBJ1-1 TRBV10-1 CASSESCAGLRSLAFF
TRBJ2-7 TRBV2 CASSELSWREGFNEQYF
TRBJ1-2 TRBV7-8 CASSLELTGLVEYGYTF
TRBJ2-2 TRBV4-1 CASSLHGGAGANTGELFF
TRBJ1-1 TRBV19 CASSIERLAGANTEAFF
TRBJ1-1 TRBV5-1 CASSLVPGVNTEAFF
TRBJ1-5 TRBV28 CASRPSLGGNQPQHF
TRBJ2-5 TRBV5-1 CASTRGTSEETQYF
TRBJ1-2 TRBV18 CASSPVGREGYGYTF
TRBJ2-2 TRBV7-9 CASSSGSRDTNTGELFF
TRBJ2-3 TRBV27 CASSLGLASYTQYF
TRBJ1-3 TRBV3-1/TRBV3-2 CASSQDPNRRGIEGNTIYF
TRBJ1-4 TRBV29-1 CSVAYGQGEKLFF
TRBJ1-1 TRBV30 CAWSGQPTTEAFF
TRBJ1-6 TRBV28 CASNRDSYNSPLHF
TRBJ2-6 TRBV9 CASSVATEPGGTGSSGANVLTF
TRBJ2-1 TRBV3-1/TRBV3-2 CASSQAGLAGYNEQFF
TRBJ1-1 TRBV5-8 CASSKGANTEAFF
TRBJ2-5 TRBV5-1 CASSLLAILTSGSQETQYF
TRBJ2-2 TRBV11-2 CASSFSGLRANTGELFF
TRBJ2-7 TRBV27 CASSLAGQGLVSYEQYF
TRBJ1-3 TRBV19 CASSNWVGPQRAGNTIYF
TRBJ1-4 TRBV7-6 CASSFGGLATNEKLFF
TRBJ2-7 TRBV6-5 CASRDTGTSSYEQYF
TRBJ1-1 TRBV19 CASSTFAGKRTEAFF
TRBJ2-3 TRBV5-1 CASSSMGHASTDTQYF
TRBJ1-2 TRBV19 CATRRRNYGYTF